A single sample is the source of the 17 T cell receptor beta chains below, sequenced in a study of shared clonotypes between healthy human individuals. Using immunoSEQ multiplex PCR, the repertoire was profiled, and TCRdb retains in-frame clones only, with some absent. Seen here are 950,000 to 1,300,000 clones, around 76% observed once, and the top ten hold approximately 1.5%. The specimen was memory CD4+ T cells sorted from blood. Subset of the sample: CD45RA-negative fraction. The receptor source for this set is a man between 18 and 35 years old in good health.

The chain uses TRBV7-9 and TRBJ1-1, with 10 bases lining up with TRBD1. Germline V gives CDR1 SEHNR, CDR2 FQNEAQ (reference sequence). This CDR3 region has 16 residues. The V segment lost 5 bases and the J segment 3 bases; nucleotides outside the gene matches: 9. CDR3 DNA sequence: TGTGCCAGCAGCCTGGCAGGGACAGGGGTATACACTGAAGCTTTCTTT. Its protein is CASSLAGTGVYTEAFF.

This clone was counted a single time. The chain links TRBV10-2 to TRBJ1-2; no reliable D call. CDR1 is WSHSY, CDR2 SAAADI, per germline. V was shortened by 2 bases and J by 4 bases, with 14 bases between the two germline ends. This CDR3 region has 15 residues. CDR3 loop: CASSEGQPLLYGYTF. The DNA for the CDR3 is TGCGCCAGCAGTGAGGGTCAACCCCTCCTCTATGGCTACACCTTC.

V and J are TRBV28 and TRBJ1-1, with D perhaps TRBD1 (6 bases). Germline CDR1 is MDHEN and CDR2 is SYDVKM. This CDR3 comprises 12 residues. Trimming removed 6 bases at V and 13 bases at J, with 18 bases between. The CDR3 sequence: CASRSPGTSGFF. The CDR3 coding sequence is TGTGCCAGCAGATCCCCAGGGACATCGGGTTTCTTT.

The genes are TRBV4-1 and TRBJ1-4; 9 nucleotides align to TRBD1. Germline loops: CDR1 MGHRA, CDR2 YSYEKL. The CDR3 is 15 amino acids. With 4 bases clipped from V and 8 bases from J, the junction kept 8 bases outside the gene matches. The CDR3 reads CASSLVGTGREKLFF. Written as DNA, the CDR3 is TGCGCCAGCAGCCTAGTCGGGACAGGGCGGGAAAAACTGTTTTTT.

The CDR3 is CASSLTGFPVTNEKLFF. The DNA for the CDR3 is TGTGCCAGCAGTTTAACGGGTTTCCCGGTAACTAATGAAAAACTGTTTTTT. This chain joins TRBV28 and TRBJ1-4, with D hard to call. The CDR3 has 17 amino acids. The V end lost 2 bases, the J end lost 1 base, and 14 bases lay between the germline ends. CDR1 is MDHEN, CDR2 SYDVKM, per germline.

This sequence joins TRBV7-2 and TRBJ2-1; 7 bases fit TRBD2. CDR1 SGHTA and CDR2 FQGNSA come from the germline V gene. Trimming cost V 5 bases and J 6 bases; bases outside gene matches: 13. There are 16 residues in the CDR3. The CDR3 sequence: CASSKKGSGKVNEQFF. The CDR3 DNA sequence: TGTGCCAGCAGCAAAAAAGGCAGCGGGAAGGTCAATGAGCAGTTCTTC.

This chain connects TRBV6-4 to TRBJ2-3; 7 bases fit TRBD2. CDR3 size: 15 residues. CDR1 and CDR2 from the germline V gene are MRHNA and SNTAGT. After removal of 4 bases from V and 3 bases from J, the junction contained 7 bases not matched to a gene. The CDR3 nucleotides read TGTGCCAGCAGTGTCACTAGCGTGGGGACAGATACGCAGTATTTT. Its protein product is CASSVTSVGTDTQYF.

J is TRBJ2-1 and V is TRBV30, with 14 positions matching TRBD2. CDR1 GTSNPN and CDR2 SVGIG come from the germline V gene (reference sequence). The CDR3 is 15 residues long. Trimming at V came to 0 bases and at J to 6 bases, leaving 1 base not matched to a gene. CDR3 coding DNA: TGTGCCTGGAGTGTAGGACTAGCGGGAGGCAATGAGCAGTTCTTC. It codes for CAWSVGLAGGNEQFF.

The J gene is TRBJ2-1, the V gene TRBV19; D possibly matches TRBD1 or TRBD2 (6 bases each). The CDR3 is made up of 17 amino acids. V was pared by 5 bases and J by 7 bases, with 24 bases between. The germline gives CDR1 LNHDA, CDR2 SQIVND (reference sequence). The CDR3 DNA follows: TGTGCCAGTAGTCCCCCGGCTAGGGTTCAGGGGAGGAATGAGCAGTTCTTC. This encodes CASSPPARVQGRNEQFF.

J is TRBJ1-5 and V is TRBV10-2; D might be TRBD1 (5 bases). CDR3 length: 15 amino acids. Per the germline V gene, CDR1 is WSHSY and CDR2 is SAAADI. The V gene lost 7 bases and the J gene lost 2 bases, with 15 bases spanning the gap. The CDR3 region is CASTGEGRGNQPQHF. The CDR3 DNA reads TGCGCCAGCACCGGAGAGGGGCGCGGCAATCAGCCCCAGCATTTT.

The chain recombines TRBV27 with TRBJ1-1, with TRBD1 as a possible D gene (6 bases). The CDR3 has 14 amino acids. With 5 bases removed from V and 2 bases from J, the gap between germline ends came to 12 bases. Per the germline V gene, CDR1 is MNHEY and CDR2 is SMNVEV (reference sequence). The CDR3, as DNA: TGTGCCAGCAGTAACCGGGACACCAACACTGAAGCTTTCTTT. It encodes CASSNRDTNTEAFF.

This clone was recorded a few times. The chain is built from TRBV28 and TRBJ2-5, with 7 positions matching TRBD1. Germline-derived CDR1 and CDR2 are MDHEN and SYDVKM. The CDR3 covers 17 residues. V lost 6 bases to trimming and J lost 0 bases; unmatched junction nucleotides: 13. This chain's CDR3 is CASSGRDRRVYQETQYF. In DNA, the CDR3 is TGTGCCAGCAGCGGCCGGGACAGACGAGTGTACCAAGAGACCCAGTACTTC.

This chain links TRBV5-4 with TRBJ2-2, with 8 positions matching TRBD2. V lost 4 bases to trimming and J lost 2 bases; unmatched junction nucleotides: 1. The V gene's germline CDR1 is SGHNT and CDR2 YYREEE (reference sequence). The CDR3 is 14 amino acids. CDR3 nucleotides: TGTGCCAGCAGCATAGCGGGAAACACCGGGGAGCTGTTTTTT. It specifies CASSIAGNTGELFF.

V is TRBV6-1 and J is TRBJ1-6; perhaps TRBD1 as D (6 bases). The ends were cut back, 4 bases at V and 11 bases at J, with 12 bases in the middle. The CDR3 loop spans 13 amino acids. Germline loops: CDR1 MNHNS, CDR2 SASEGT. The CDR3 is CASSGAGVAPLHF. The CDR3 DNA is TGTGCCAGCAGTGGCGCAGGGGTTGCACCCCTCCACTTT.

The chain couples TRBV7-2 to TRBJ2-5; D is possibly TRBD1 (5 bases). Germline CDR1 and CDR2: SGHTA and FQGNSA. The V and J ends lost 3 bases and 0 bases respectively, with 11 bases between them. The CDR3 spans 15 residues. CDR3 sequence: CASSFRGGYQETQYF. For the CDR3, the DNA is TGTGCCAGCAGCTTTAGGGGTGGGTACCAAGAGACCCAGTACTTC. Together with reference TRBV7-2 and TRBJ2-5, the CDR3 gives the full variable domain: GAGVSQSPSNKVTEKGKDVELRCDPISGHTALYWYRQSLGQGLEFLIYFQGNSAPDKSGLPSDRFSAERTGGSVSTLTIQRTQQEDSAVYLCASSFRGGYQETQYFGPGTRLLVL.

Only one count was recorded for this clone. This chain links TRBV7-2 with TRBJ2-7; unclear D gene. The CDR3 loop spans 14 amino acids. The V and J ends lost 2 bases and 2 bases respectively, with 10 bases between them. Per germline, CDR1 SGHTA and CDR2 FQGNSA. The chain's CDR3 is CASSLSLKTYEQYF. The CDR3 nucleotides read TGTGCCAGCAGCTTAAGCCTTAAAACCTACGAGCAGTACTTC.

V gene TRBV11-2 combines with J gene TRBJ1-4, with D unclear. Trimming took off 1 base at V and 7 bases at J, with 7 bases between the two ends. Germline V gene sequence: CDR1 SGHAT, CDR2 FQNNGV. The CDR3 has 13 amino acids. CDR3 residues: CASSLGSSEKLFF. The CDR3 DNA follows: TGTGCCAGCAGCTTAGGAAGCAGTGAAAAACTGTTTTTT.